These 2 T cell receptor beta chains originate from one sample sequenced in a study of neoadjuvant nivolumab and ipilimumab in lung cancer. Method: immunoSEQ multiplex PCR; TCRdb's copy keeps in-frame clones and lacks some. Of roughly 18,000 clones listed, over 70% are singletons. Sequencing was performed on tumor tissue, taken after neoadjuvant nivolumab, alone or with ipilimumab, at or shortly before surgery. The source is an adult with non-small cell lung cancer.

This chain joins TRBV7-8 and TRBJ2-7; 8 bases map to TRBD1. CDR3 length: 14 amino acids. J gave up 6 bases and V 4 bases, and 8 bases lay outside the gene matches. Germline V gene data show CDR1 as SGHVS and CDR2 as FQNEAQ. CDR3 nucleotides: TGTGCCAGCAGCTCGGACAGGGCCGGGGGCGAGCAGTACTTC. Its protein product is CASSSDRAGGEQYF.

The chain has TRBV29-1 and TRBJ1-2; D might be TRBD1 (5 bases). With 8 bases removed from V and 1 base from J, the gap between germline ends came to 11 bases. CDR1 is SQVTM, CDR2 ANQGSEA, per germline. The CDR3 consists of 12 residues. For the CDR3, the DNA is TGCAGCACAGGTGGGGGTAACTATGGCTACACCTTC. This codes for CSTGGGNYGYTF. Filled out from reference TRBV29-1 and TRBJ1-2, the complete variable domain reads SAVISQKPSRDICQRGTSLTIQCQVDSQVTMMFWYRQQPGQSLTLIATANQGSEATYESGFVIDKFPISRPNLTFSTLTVSNMSPEDSSIYLCSTGGGNYGYTFGSGTRLTVV.